Shown below are 18 T cell receptor beta chains from a single sample sequenced in a study of blood T cell repertoires in COVID-19. Libraries were prepared by immunoSEQ multiplex PCR; TCRdb keeps only in-frame clonotypes and omits some of them. This sample has about 150,000 clones, with about 87% found just once. Sequencing was carried out using peripheral blood. Receptors originate from a woman over 75 with COVID-19, enrolled during active disease.

The V and J genes are TRBV7-6 and TRBJ2-2; maybe TRBD2 (6 bases). V lost 7 bases to trimming and J lost 5 bases, with 14 bases between them. CDR3 length: 14 amino acids. Germline assignment: CDR1 SGHVS and CDR2 FNYEAQ. The CDR3 nucleotides are TGTGCCAGCACGTCGCGGGACTGGACCGGGGAGCTGTTTTTT. This gives the protein CASTSRDWTGELFF.

CDR3 DNA sequence: TGCGCCAGCAGAGCAGACACAGGTCTTGGCTACACCTTC. Translated, it gives CASRADTGLGYTF. This chain joins TRBV10-1 and TRBJ1-2, with D possibly TRBD1 on 5 matching bases. Germline V gene lookup returns CDR1 WNHNN and CDR2 SYGVQD (reference sequence). The CDR3 contains 13 residues. V was cut by 6 bases and J by 7 bases, with 15 bases left in between.

The CDR3 sequence: CASSNRDRVIGYTF. CDR3 DNA sequence: TGTGCCAGCAGTAACCGGGACAGGGTGATTGGCTACACCTTC. The chain joins TRBV11-2 to TRBJ1-2; 9 bases line up with TRBD1. This CDR3 has 14 amino acids. Germline V CDR1 and CDR2: SGHAT, FQNNGV. J lost 7 bases, V lost 6 bases, and 9 bases had no gene match.

The chain uses TRBV7-2 and TRBJ2-7; 8 bases are shared with TRBD1. Trimming at V came to 5 bases and at J to 2 bases, leaving 5 bases not matched to a gene. Germline CDR1 and CDR2: SGHTA and FQGNSA. The CDR3 is 14 amino acids. The CDR3 loop reads CASSPWTGTYEQYF. The CDR3 coding sequence is TGTGCCAGCAGCCCGTGGACAGGGACCTACGAGCAGTACTTC.

This clone was detected many times. The rearrangement links TRBV6-5 to TRBJ2-1, with 8 bases identical to TRBD2. The CDR3 has 15 residues. CDR1 is MNHEY, CDR2 SVGAGI, per germline. Trimming cost V 6 bases and J 9 bases; bases outside gene matches: 13. The CDR3 DNA sequence: TGTGCCAGCAGGCTCACCGGGACTAGGAGTACTGAGCAGTTCTTC. Protein product: CASRLTGTRSTEQFF.

The chain employs TRBV19 and TRBJ2-1; 7 bases line up with TRBD2. V was clipped by 4 bases and J by 4 bases; unmatched bases: 10. The V gene's germline CDR1 is LNHDA and CDR2 SQIVND (reference sequence). There are 16 residues in the CDR3. Here the CDR3 reads CASSTELARAYNEQFF. As DNA, the CDR3 is TGTGCCAGTAGTACCGAACTAGCGAGGGCATACAATGAGCAGTTCTTC.

The chain recombines TRBV2 with TRBJ1-5; 9 bases are a match to TRBD1. This CDR3 spans 15 amino acids. Per germline, CDR1 SNHLY and CDR2 FYNNEI. Trimming at V came to 3 bases and at J to 4 bases, leaving 4 bases not matched to a gene. The CDR3 region has the DNA TGTGCCAGCAGTGACCGCGGACAGGGGAATCAGCCCCAGCATTTT. This sequence encodes CASSDRGQGNQPQHF.

The rearrangement links TRBV5-1 to TRBJ2-5; maybe TRBD1 (6 bases). CDR1 is SGHRS and CDR2 is YFSETQ in the germline V gene. Trimming stripped 0 bases from V and 5 bases from J, with 11 bases between. The CDR3 length is 14 residues. This chain's CDR3 is CASSLGGLGETQYF. DNA of the CDR3: TGCGCCAGCAGCTTGGGGGGGCTTGGGGAGACCCAGTACTTC.

V is TRBV5-4 and J is TRBJ2-2, with 10 bases aligning to TRBD1. J lost 3 bases, V lost 4 bases, and 6 bases had no gene match. Germline CDR1 is SGHNT and CDR2 is YYREEE (reference sequence). The CDR3 consists of 16 residues. Here the CDR3 reads CASSTGQGGDTGELFF. Here the CDR3 DNA reads TGTGCCAGCAGCACCGGACAGGGGGGGGACACCGGGGAGCTGTTTTTT.

The V call is TRBV29-1, the J call TRBJ2-1, with D possibly TRBD2 on 5 matching bases. This CDR3 spans 13 amino acids. Trimming shortened V by 7 bases and J by 7 bases, and 17 bases separated the two germline ends. Germline V gives CDR1 SQVTM, CDR2 ANQGSEA. CDR3 DNA: TGCAGCGCAACTAGGTATGGGAAAAATGAGCAGTTCTTC. Protein: CSATRYGKNEQFF.

The chain uses TRBV7-3 and TRBJ2-5; TRBD2 agrees at 9 bases. CDR1 and CDR2 from the germline V gene are SGHTA and FQGTGA. V lost 2 bases to trimming and J lost 2 bases; unmatched junction nucleotides: 15. There are 19 residues in the CDR3. In DNA, the CDR3 is TGTGCCAGCAGCTTATGTAGAATTGGACTAGCGAAGGGGCAAGAGACCCAGTACTTC. Its protein product is CASSLCRIGLAKGQETQYF.

This rearrangement joins TRBV11-2 to TRBJ1-3; D is ambiguous. The CDR3 runs to 16 residues. The germline V gene has CDR1 SGHAT and CDR2 FQNNGV. V was clipped by 1 base and J by 1 base, with 11 bases between them. The CDR3 here is CASSLVLRGSGNTIYF. The CDR3 DNA sequence: TGTGCCAGCAGCTTAGTGTTGCGGGGATCTGGAAACACCATATATTTT.

V usage is TRBV28 and J usage is TRBJ1-3, with TRBD1 as a possible D gene (6 bases). CDR3 length: 15 amino acids. Germline-derived CDR1 and CDR2 are MDHEN and SYDVKM. V lost 6 bases and J 1 base, leaving 13 bases between the germline ends. DNA of the CDR3: TGTGCCAGCAGCCCTAGGGGGAGATCTGGAAACACCATATATTTT. This translates into CASSPRGRSGNTIYF.

This sequence joins TRBV10-3 and TRBJ2-3, with 9 bases aligning to TRBD1. V was clipped by 0 bases and J by 2 bases; unmatched bases: 6. Germline values: CDR1 ENHRY, CDR2 SYGVKD. The CDR3 sequence is 17 residues long. The CDR3 nucleotides read TGTGCCATCAGTGAGTCGATACGGACAGGGGACACAGATACGCAGTATTTT. It yields the protein CAISESIRTGDTDTQYF.

The chain employs TRBV7-2 and TRBJ1-1, with D hard to call. The CDR3 spans 13 residues. Germline V lookup: CDR1 SGHTA, CDR2 FQGNSA. Trimming took off 5 bases at V and 1 base at J, with 8 bases between the two ends. This chain's CDR3 is CASSSTGNTEAFF. In DNA, the CDR3 is TGTGCCAGCAGCAGTACGGGGAACACTGAAGCTTTCTTT.

The rearrangement joins TRBV28 to TRBJ2-1; 10 nucleotides align to TRBD2. With 8 bases clipped from V and 1 base from J, the junction kept 11 bases outside the gene matches. In germline, CDR1 is MDHEN, CDR2 SYDVKM. There are 17 residues in the CDR3. In DNA form, the CDR3 reads TGTGCCAGCGGTAAGCCCTTAGCGGGAGGTTCCTACAATGAGCAGTTCTTC. It translates to CASGKPLAGGSYNEQFF. The full variable domain, rest sourced from reference TRBV28 and TRBJ2-1, is DVKVTQSSRYLVKRTGEKVFLECVQDMDHENMFWYRQDPGLGLRLIYFSYDVKMKEKGDIPEGYSVSREKKERFSLILESASTNQTSMYLCASGKPLAGGSYNEQFFGPGTRLTVL.

V gene TRBV6-2 or TRBV6-3 combines with J gene TRBJ1-6; maybe TRBD1 (5 bases). This CDR3 comprises 16 residues. Deletions cut 2 bases from V and 7 bases from J, with 15 bases between. Germline V gives CDR1 MNHEY, CDR2 SVGEGT. The DNA for the CDR3 is TGTGCCAGCAGTTACGGGGCAGGGTGGAACAATTCACCCCTCCACTTT. Translated, it gives CASSYGAGWNNSPLHF.

The chain joins TRBV5-6 to TRBJ1-4, with TRBD1 matching over 10 bases. Per the germline V gene, CDR1 is SGHDT and CDR2 is YYEEEE. The CDR3 runs to 13 residues. V gave up 7 bases and J gave up 7 bases; unmatched junction bases: 4. CDR3 region: CASGTGAGEKLFF. CDR3 sequence (DNA): TGTGCCAGCGGGACAGGGGCAGGTGAAAAACTGTTTTTT.